Detailed here is one T cell receptor (beta chain). The antigen remains unidentified. Trimming pared 8 bases from V and 10 bases from J, leaving 24 bases between. The CDR3 length is 15 residues. Looked up from germline, CDR1 is LNHDA and CDR2 is SQIVND (reference sequence). The data are from a study of T cell repertoires in cytomegalovirus infection. One entry per CDR3 protein results from TCRdb running MiXCR on the reads. Of approximately 140,000 distinct CDR3 sequences in the sample, 24% were seen once. The sequencing sample was made of PBMCs, sequenced either directly or after in vitro stimulation (not recorded which). The source of this sequence is a human donor in good health (CMV status not recorded). Some clones in this sample may be carry-over from other donors' samples. V gene TRBV19 combines with J gene TRBJ1-5; D is possibly TRBD1 (6 bases). In DNA form, the CDR3 reads TGTGCCAGTTTAAGAATGGGGGACATAACGAAACCCCAGCATTTT. Translating it yields CASLRMGDITKPQHF.